What follows is one TCR beta chain and its context. Assay: immunoSEQ multiplex PCR; the TCRdb copy retains only in-frame clones and omits some. Found here are 38,000 or so clones, 85% to 95% of them singletons; the top ten hold approximately 0.38%. These data are taken from a study of T cell changes during pregnancy in multiple sclerosis. The CDR3 is made up of 14 amino acids. Germline V lookup: CDR1 ENHRY, CDR2 SYGVKD. Losses at the gene ends were 2 bases for V and 1 base for J; bases not matched to a gene: 2. This rearrangement joins TRBV10-3 to TRBJ2-7, with 7 nucleotides matching TRBD1. Sequences were derived from CD4+ T cells from peripheral blood mononuclear cells, sampled in the first trimester of pregnancy. The sequence came from a female donor with multiple sclerosis, enrolled in a pregnancy study. The CDR3 loop reads CAISEQGESYEQYF. The CDR3, as DNA: TGTGCCATCAGTGAGCAGGGGGAATCCTACGAGCAGTACTTC.